This passage covers 28 T cell receptor beta chains from one sample sequenced in a study of blood T cell repertoires in COVID-19. TCRdb keeps only in-frame clones here, not all; method: immunoSEQ multiplex PCR. Found here are 200,000 to 250,000 clones, more than 85% of them singletons; the top ten hold roughly a tenth. Material for sequencing was peripheral blood. These receptors were taken from a woman aged 45 to 65 with COVID-19, enrolled during active disease.

In this sample, this clone turned up a few times. V is TRBV19 and J is TRBJ1-2, with D tentatively TRBD1 (6 bases). From germline, CDR1 is LNHDA and CDR2 SQIVND (reference sequence). The CDR3 loop spans 15 amino acids. The V and J ends lost 2 bases and 7 bases respectively, with 17 bases between them. CDR3: CASSIMKLGASGYTF. CDR3 in DNA: TGTGCCAGTAGTATAATGAAGCTGGGGGCTTCTGGCTACACCTTC.

The rearrangement uses TRBV6-1 and TRBJ2-2; maybe TRBD2 (5 bases). CDR1 and CDR2 from the germline V gene are MNHNS and SASEGT. V lost 2 bases to trimming and J lost 8 bases, with 15 bases between them. This CDR3 contains 15 residues. The chain's CDR3 is CASSESGPPMGELFF. The CDR3 DNA reads TGTGCCAGCAGTGAAAGCGGCCCCCCGATGGGGGAGCTGTTTTTT.

The chain uses TRBV5-6 and TRBJ2-3, with D perhaps matching TRBD1 (6 bases). CDR1 SGHDT and CDR2 YYEEEE come from the germline V gene. Deletions cut 0 bases from V and 2 bases from J, with 10 bases between. The CDR3 is 15 amino acids. The CDR3 protein is CASSLGWTATDTQYF. CDR3 coding DNA: TGTGCCAGCAGCTTGGGGTGGACAGCCACAGATACGCAGTATTTT.

The chain recombines TRBV6-5 with TRBJ2-1; 9 nucleotides match TRBD2. Germline values: CDR1 MNHEY, CDR2 SVGAGI. The J segment lost 3 bases and the V segment lost 6 bases, leaving 6 bases of the junction unmatched. The CDR3 has 15 residues. In DNA, the CDR3 is TGTGCCAGCAGCCATAGCGGGGGCGACTACAATGAGCAGTTCTTC. The encoded protein is CASSHSGGDYNEQFF.

The J gene is TRBJ2-1, the V gene TRBV28, with a tentative D call TRBD2 (7 bases). The CDR3 spans 15 residues. Germline CDR1 MDHEN, CDR2 SYDVKM. V was trimmed by 7 bases and J by 12 bases, leaving 25 bases between them. The CDR3 is CASTPGGGGLRPQFF. CDR3 coding DNA: TGTGCCAGCACCCCGGGTGGGGGGGGGCTGAGGCCGCAGTTCTTC.

The chain links TRBV6-1 to TRBJ1-5; 7 bases are a match to TRBD1. CDR1 is MNHNS and CDR2 is SASEGT in the germline V gene. There are 17 residues in the CDR3. Losses at the gene ends were 2 bases for V and 2 bases for J; bases not matched to a gene: 9. The CDR3 coding sequence is TGTGCCAGCAGTGAAAGGGTACAGGGGTGGGGCAATCAGCCCCAGCATTTT. It translates to CASSERVQGWGNQPQHF.

This chain links TRBV11-2 with TRBJ1-6; the D gene is possibly TRBD1 (6 bases). Germline CDR1 SGHAT, CDR2 FQNNGV. This CDR3 region has 15 residues. V was cut by 2 bases and J by 8 bases, with 13 bases left in between. The CDR3 here is CASSLSTGIHSPLHF. The CDR3 nucleotides are TGTGCCAGCAGCTTATCCACAGGGATACATTCACCCCTCCACTTT.

The gene calls are TRBV5-6 and TRBJ2-3; 7 bases match TRBD1. This CDR3 spans 15 amino acids. V lost 0 bases, J lost 6 bases, and 7 bases stayed unmatched. Germline V gives CDR1 SGHDT, CDR2 YYEEEE. This chain's CDR3 is CASSLEQGFGDTQYF. CDR3 in DNA: TGTGCCAGCAGCTTGGAACAGGGGTTCGGGGATACGCAGTATTTT.

The V call is TRBV9, the J call TRBJ2-1; D is perhaps TRBD1 (5 bases). The CDR3 extends over 18 amino acids. Germline CDR1 and CDR2: SGDLS and YYNGEE. V was pared by 4 bases and J by 6 bases, with 26 bases between. For the CDR3, the DNA is TGTGCCAGCAGCTTTGGACATTCTTATTCCGAAACCGGCAATGAGCAGTTCTTC. It codes for CASSFGHSYSETGNEQFF.

The V gene is TRBV6-5, the J gene TRBJ2-2; 10 bases fit TRBD2. The V gene's germline CDR1 is MNHEY and CDR2 SVGAGI. There are 16 residues in the CDR3. V lost 2 bases to trimming and J lost 1 base; unmatched junction nucleotides: 1. CDR3 protein: CASSYSGGENTGELFF. The CDR3 DNA reads TGTGCCAGCAGTTACAGCGGGGGGGAGAACACCGGGGAGCTGTTTTTT.

The J gene is TRBJ2-7, the V gene TRBV13, with a weak D call TRBD1 (6 bases). CDR1 is PRHDT and CDR2 is FYEKMQ in the germline V gene (reference sequence). V was shortened by 6 bases and J by 4 bases, with 13 bases between the two germline ends. This CDR3 region has 13 residues. The CDR3 DNA reads TGTGCCAGCAGGGATCAACAGGGTTACGAGCAGTACTTC. Translation gives CASRDQQGYEQYF.

The genes are TRBV19 and TRBJ1-2; 7 nucleotides agree with TRBD1. V shed 6 bases, J shed 5 bases, and the junction held 6 bases outside the gene matches. The CDR3 covers 13 residues. Germline-derived CDR1 and CDR2 are LNHDA and SQIVND (reference sequence). DNA for the CDR3: TGTGCCAGTAGCAGGGGGACAGTTTATGGCTACACCTTC. Its protein product is CASSRGTVYGYTF.

CDR3 sequence reads: CATKENDRNYGYTF. In nucleotides, the CDR3 is TGTGCCACCAAGGAGAATGACAGGAACTATGGCTACACCTTC. The rearrangement links TRBV19 to TRBJ1-2, with D maybe TRBD1 (6 bases). Germline loops: CDR1 LNHDA, CDR2 SQIVND (reference sequence). V lost 10 bases to trimming and J lost 2 bases, with 17 bases between them. The CDR3 length is 14 residues. Supplemented by reference TRBV19 and TRBJ1-2, the full variable domain reads DGGITQSPKYLFRKEGQNVTLSCEQNLNHDAMYWYRQDPGQGLRLIYYSQIVNDFQKGDIAEGYSVSREKKESFPLTVTSAQKNPTAFYLCATKENDRNYGYTFGSGTRLTVV.

This sequence joins TRBV7-8 and TRBJ1-1; possible D gene TRBD1, 5 bases. CDR1 is SGHVS and CDR2 is FQNEAQ in the germline V gene. The CDR3 covers 15 residues. V was clipped by 1 base and J by 6 bases, with 15 bases between them. CDR3 residues: CASSLEIWQGSEAFF. The CDR3 DNA follows: TGTGCCAGCAGCTTAGAAATTTGGCAGGGCTCTGAAGCTTTCTTT.

The V call is TRBV27, the J call TRBJ1-5; 9 bases are shared with TRBD1. CDR1 MNHEY and CDR2 SMNVEV come from the germline V gene (reference sequence). The CDR3 loop spans 15 amino acids. The V segment lost 4 bases and the J segment 3 bases; nucleotides outside the gene matches: 4. The chain's CDR3 is CASSYRDRANQPQHF. CDR3 sequence (DNA): TGTGCCAGCAGTTACCGGGACAGGGCCAATCAGCCCCAGCATTTT.

The rearrangement uses TRBV27 and TRBJ1-2; the match to TRBD1 covers 9 bases. Trimming cost V 3 bases and J 7 bases; bases outside gene matches: 3. The CDR3 runs to 13 residues. Germline V gene sequence: CDR1 MNHEY, CDR2 SMNVEV (reference sequence). The CDR3 DNA reads TGTGCCAGCAGTTTGGACAGGGGCGGTGGCTACACCTTC. Protein sequence: CASSLDRGGGYTF.

This clone was picked up one time. The rearrangement uses TRBV5-1 and TRBJ1-3, with D possibly being TRBD1 (5 bases). Germline loops: CDR1 SGHRS, CDR2 YFSETQ. Trimming took off 4 bases at V and 2 bases at J, with 7 bases between the two ends. CDR3 length: 13 residues. CDR3 protein: CASSRTTGNTIYF. In nucleotides, the CDR3 is TGCGCCAGCAGCAGGACAACTGGAAACACCATATATTTT.

The chain uses TRBV28 and TRBJ1-4, with TRBD1 matching 7 bases. Germline V gene lookup returns CDR1 MDHEN and CDR2 SYDVKM. The CDR3 is 13 amino acids. The junction had 5 bases not matched to a gene; V was cut back by 6 bases and J by 7 bases. The DNA for the CDR3 is TGTGCCAGCAGCCTTACAGGGGTTGAAAAACTGTTTTTT. This sequence encodes CASSLTGVEKLFF.

The rearrangement joins TRBV4-1 to TRBJ2-3; D remains ambiguous. This CDR3 contains 13 residues. Trimming left V 2 bases short and J 2 bases short, with 5 bases between. Germline loops: CDR1 MGHRA, CDR2 YSYEKL. The CDR3 loop is CASSQPSTDTQYF. The CDR3 coding sequence is TGCGCCAGCAGCCAACCCTCCACAGATACGCAGTATTTT.

The chain links TRBV15 to TRBJ2-7; maybe TRBD2 (5 bases). V shed 4 bases and J shed 6 bases, with 16 bases lying between them. The CDR3 is made up of 14 amino acids. CDR1 is LNHNV and CDR2 is YYDKDF in the germline V gene (reference sequence). The CDR3 loop is CATSTGVGEGEQYV. CDR3 nucleotides: TGTGCCACCAGCACCGGGGTCGGGGAAGGCGAGCAGTACGTC.

The V call is TRBV28, the J call TRBJ2-7; TRBD1 agrees at 9 bases. V gave up 1 base and J gave up 3 bases; unmatched junction bases: 7. The CDR3 extends over 16 amino acids. Looked up from germline, CDR1 is MDHEN and CDR2 is SYDVKM. CDR3 sequence reads: CASSLYGTGPGYEQYV. The CDR3 DNA reads as TGTGCCAGCAGTTTATACGGGACAGGGCCCGGCTACGAGCAGTACGTC.

This clone was counted only a few times. The chain links TRBV7-8 to TRBJ1-5, with 9 bases fitting TRBD1. The germline V gene encodes CDR1 SGHVS and CDR2 FQNEAQ. The CDR3 has 15 residues. Trimming took 1 base from V and 3 from J; bases not matched to a gene: 1. The CDR3 DNA reads TGTGCCAGCAGCTTAGGGACAGGGGCCAATCAGCCCCAGCATTTT. Translated: CASSLGTGANQPQHF.

The chain combines TRBV30 with TRBJ1-2, with TRBD1 identical over 9 bases. CDR1 is GTSNPN and CDR2 is SVGIG in the germline V gene (reference sequence). The CDR3 is made up of 14 amino acids. Unmatched junction bases numbered 15, after V lost 8 bases and J lost 8 bases. The CDR3 sequence is CAATGTGLMGGYTF. The CDR3 nucleotides are TGTGCCGCCACCGGGACAGGGCTTATGGGGGGCTACACCTTC.

The rearrangement links TRBV28 to TRBJ1-5; no definite D call. Deletions cut 3 bases from V and 5 bases from J, with 8 bases between. The germline gives CDR1 MDHEN, CDR2 SYDVKM. CDR3 length: 13 residues. The CDR3 region is CASSFNLYQPQHF. In nucleotides, the CDR3 is TGTGCCAGCAGTTTTAATCTTTATCAGCCCCAGCATTTT.

J is TRBJ1-1 and V is TRBV27; tentatively, D is TRBD1 (5 bases). Looked up from germline, CDR1 is MNHEY and CDR2 is SMNVEV (reference sequence). This CDR3 is 17 amino acids long. Trimming stripped 5 bases from V and 4 bases from J, with 23 bases between. In nucleotides, the CDR3 is TGTGCCAGCAGTGCTGGGGGAGGGCTCCTCCGAAGCACTGAAGCTTTCTTT. Translation gives CASSAGGGLLRSTEAFF.

The gene calls are TRBV9 and TRBJ2-1, with 7 bases identical to TRBD2. The CDR3 runs to 17 residues. Losses at the gene ends were 3 bases for V and 0 bases for J; bases not matched to a gene: 9. Germline V lookup: CDR1 SGDLS, CDR2 YYNGEE. CDR3 nucleotide sequence: TGTGCCAGCAGCGACTCCGGGGGGACGAGCTCCTACAATGAGCAGTTCTTC. This codes for CASSDSGGTSSYNEQFF.

The chain uses TRBV27 and TRBJ2-7; the match to TRBD1 covers 11 bases. The length of the CDR3 is 14 residues. With V trimmed by 4 bases and J by 3 bases, 2 bases remained unmatched. The germline gives CDR1 MNHEY, CDR2 SMNVEV (reference sequence). Here the CDR3 reads CASSWGTGGYEQYF. CDR3 DNA sequence: TGTGCCAGCAGTTGGGGGACAGGGGGCTACGAGCAGTACTTC.

This clone is a singleton in its sample. The genes are TRBV28 and TRBJ2-2, with 7 bases identical to TRBD1. The length of the CDR3 is 18 residues. Per the germline V gene, CDR1 is MDHEN and CDR2 is SYDVKM. V lost 5 bases, J lost 1 base, and 13 bases stayed unmatched. The CDR3 DNA sequence: TGTGCCAGCAGTCCCTTGACAGGGTTGACAATGAACACCGGGGAGCTGTTTTTT. This sequence encodes CASSPLTGLTMNTGELFF.